The 21 T cell receptor beta chains reported below all come from one sample, sequenced in a study of blood T cells in healthy people across ages. For the second PCR, which ran for about 6 to 11 cycles, a sample-barcoded 5' primer and a J-beta primer mix were used. MiXCR was run by TCRdb on the 5' RACE reads, yielding one entry per CDR3 protein. The data show approximately 800,000 distinct CDR3 sequences, with approximately 24% seen just once and about 3% held by the top ten. The sample also formed part of further work on T cells of mothers and their children.

The sample was blood. The receptors were sampled from a boy aged 5-17 years in good health.

A few counts support this clonotype. The V and J genes are TRBV10-1 and TRBJ2-1, with no clear D. The CDR3 consists of 12 residues. Trimming stripped 8 bases from V and 0 bases from J, with 5 bases between. From germline, CDR1 is WNHNN and CDR2 SYGVQD (reference sequence). The CDR3 spells CASCSSYNEQFF. Written as DNA, the CDR3 is TGCGCCAGCTGCAGCTCCTACAATGAGCAGTTCTTC.

V usage is TRBV7-8 and J usage is TRBJ2-5; the match to TRBD1 covers 9 bases. V gave up 10 bases and J gave up 4 bases; unmatched junction bases: 13. This CDR3 has 15 residues. Germline-derived CDR1 and CDR2 are SGHVS and FQNEAQ. The CDR3 loop is CATSVGTGNGETQYF. The CDR3 DNA reads as TGTGCCACCTCCGTAGGGACAGGGAATGGAGAGACCCAGTACTTC.

In regard to this clonotype: Its ends do not fully match the called genes, so a read error is possible. This chain links TRBV3-1 with TRBJ2-5, with a possible D match to TRBD1 (5 bases). Germline CDR1 reads LGHDT; CDR2 reads YNNKEL (reference sequence). The CDR3 runs to 12 residues. The CDR3 region is CASSQGTLVQYF. Here the CDR3 DNA reads TGTGCCAGTAGCCAGGGCACCTTAGTACAGTACTTC.

This clonotype was found a few times. The chain joins TRBV4-2 to TRBJ2-5, with D perhaps TRBD2 (5 bases). The CDR3 runs 14 residues. V gave up 3 bases and J gave up 5 bases, with 13 bases separating them. Germline V gene sequence: CDR1 LGHNA, CDR2 YNFKEQ. In DNA, the CDR3 is TGTGCCAGCAGCCAGGGAGACGGGGTGGAGACCCAGTACTTC. It encodes CASSQGDGVETQYF.

A note on this clonotype: Compared with germline, one end of the junction differs, possibly owing to a read error. The chain recombines TRBV25-1 with TRBJ2-5, with 9 bases lining up with TRBD2. With the DNA end fitting TRBJ2-1 better, the J assignment may be wrong. This CDR3 region has 17 residues. Germline CDR1 and CDR2: MGHDK and SYGVNS. The CDR3 region has the DNA TGCGCCAGCAGTGGATATCGCGGGCTAGCGGGGATAAATGAGCAGTTCTTC. The encoded protein is CASSGYRGLAGINEQFF.

The chain uses TRBV20-1 and TRBJ2-1, with 7 bases lining up with TRBD1. The J call may be in error: the DNA end matches TRBJ2-5 better. Germline V gives CDR1 DFQATT, CDR2 SNEGSKA (reference sequence). There are 13 residues in the CDR3. DNA of the CDR3: TGCAGTGCTAGATACGACAGGGAAGAGACCCAGTACTTC. It specifies CSARYDREETQYF.

The sample holds a few counts of this clonotype. The rearrangement uses TRBV7-3 and TRBJ2-3; unclear D gene. Germline-derived CDR1 and CDR2 are SGHTA and FQGTGA. The CDR3 consists of 13 residues. Trimming left V 4 bases short and J 6 bases short, with 11 bases between. The CDR3 sequence is CASSSNPADTQYF. The CDR3 DNA sequence: TGTGCCAGCAGCTCCAACCCTGCTGATACGCAGTATTTT.

About this clonotype: The junction departs from the called germline gene at one end, perhaps through a read error. This rearrangement joins TRBV7-2 to TRBJ2-5, with 9 bases lining up with TRBD1. The CDR3 contains 15 residues. CDR1 SGHTA and CDR2 FQGNSA come from the germline V gene. The CDR3 loop is CAGSKQGASQETQYF. The CDR3 DNA follows: TGTGCCGGCAGCAAACAGGGGGCGTCCCAAGAGACCCAGTACTTC.

The chain links TRBV30 to TRBJ2-5; a possible D gene is TRBD2 (5 bases). The CDR3 totals 13 residues. Trimming took off 2 bases at V and 3 bases at J, with 10 bases between the two ends. Per germline, CDR1 GTSNPN and CDR2 SVGIG (reference sequence). The CDR3 region has the DNA TGTGCCTGGAGTTACGGGGATAAAGAGACCCAGTACTTC. Protein: CAWSYGDKETQYF.

V usage is TRBV5-1 and J usage is TRBJ2-7; D is uncertain. V lost 4 bases and J lost 4, with 12 bases in between. This CDR3 region has 13 residues. Germline lookup yields CDR1 SGHRS and CDR2 YFSETQ. CDR3 sequence (DNA): TGCGCCAGCAGCCCGCCAGGCTTATACGAGCAGTACTTC. It encodes CASSPPGLYEQYF.

This clonotype was observed a few times. The rearrangement uses TRBV6-1 and TRBJ2-5, with D perhaps TRBD2 (5 bases). Trimming stripped 3 bases from V and 0 bases from J, with 11 bases between. Germline assignment: CDR1 MNHNS and CDR2 SASEGT. The CDR3 consists of 15 residues. The chain's CDR3 is CASSDLQRDQETQYF. CDR3 DNA sequence: TGTGCCAGCAGTGACCTACAGAGGGACCAAGAGACCCAGTACTTC.

In its sample, this clonotype was seen a few times. The gene calls are TRBV10-3 and TRBJ2-5; maybe TRBD1 (5 bases). Per the germline V gene, CDR1 is ENHRY and CDR2 is SYGVKD. Trimming took off 10 bases at V and 4 bases at J, with 10 bases between the two ends. The CDR3 is 11 residues long. The CDR3 spells CARERGETQYF. The CDR3 DNA is TGTGCCAGAGAAAGGGGAGAGACCCAGTACTTC.

This clonotype has a handful of counts. This chain uses TRBV4-1 with TRBJ1-1, with D maybe TRBD1 (6 bases). Germline values: CDR1 MGHRA, CDR2 YSYEKL. V was trimmed by 4 bases and J by 7 bases, leaving 22 bases between them. The CDR3 loop spans 16 amino acids. The CDR3 sequence is CASSPTPRDIPGEAFF. The CDR3 DNA reads as TGCGCCAGCAGCCCCACGCCCCGGGACATCCCTGGTGAAGCTTTCTTT.

In this sample, this clonotype turned up a few times. The chain uses TRBV4-1 and TRBJ2-5; 11 positions agree with TRBD1. The CDR3 totals 16 residues. V gave up 5 bases and J gave up 4 bases; unmatched junction bases: 9. Germline V gene data show CDR1 as MGHRA and CDR2 as YSYEKL. CDR3 sequence (DNA): TGCGCCAGCAGCTACGAGGACAGGGGGCGTCGAGAGACCCAGTACTTC. It translates to CASSYEDRGRRETQYF.

About this clonotype: Compared with germline, one end of the junction differs, possibly owing to a read error. This chain connects TRBV29-1 to TRBJ2-7; 9 nucleotides align to TRBD1. The CDR3 has 18 amino acids. Germline CDR1 and CDR2: SQVTM and ANQGSEA. This chain's CDR3 is CSAFSRDRDKGGSYEQHF. For the CDR3, the DNA is TGCAGCGCTTTCTCCCGGGACAGGGATAAAGGGGGCTCCTACGAGCAGCACTTC.

This clonotype has more than one count but fewer than ten. This chain connects TRBV2 to TRBJ2-1, with TRBD2 as a possible D gene (6 bases). The CDR3 loop spans 14 amino acids. Germline V lookup: CDR1 SNHLY, CDR2 FYNNEI. V gave up 7 bases and J gave up 3 bases, with 13 bases separating them. The CDR3, as DNA: TGTGCCAGCACCCGGAAGGGACTCTACAATGAGCAGTTCTTC. It codes for CASTRKGLYNEQFF. Drawing the rest from reference TRBV2 and TRBJ2-1, the complete variable domain is EPEVTQTPSHQVTQMGQEVILRCVPISNHLYFYWYRQILGQKVEFLVSFYNNEISEKSEIFDDQFSVERPDGSNFTLKIRSTKLEDSAMYFCASTRKGLYNEQFFGPGTRLTVL.

The rearrangement joins TRBV6-6 to TRBJ2-3; TRBD2 matches at 9 bases. The CDR3 consists of 14 residues. The trim removed 7 bases at V and 0 bases at J, leaving 2 bases unmatched. The germline gives CDR1 MNHNY, CDR2 SVGAGI (reference sequence). The CDR3 nucleotides are TGTGCCAGCAACAGCGGGGGGAGCACAGATACGCAGTATTTT. The encoded protein is CASNSGGSTDTQYF.

The chain carries TRBV24-1 and TRBJ2-3, with TRBD1 matching 7 bases. This CDR3 has 14 residues. V dropped 7 bases and J dropped 2; count of bases not matched to a gene: 5. The germline CDR1 and CDR2 sequences are KGHDR and SFDVKD. For the CDR3, the DNA is TGTGCCACCAGCGGGGACAGTCTCACAGATACGCAGTATTTT. It is translated as CATSGDSLTDTQYF.

This chain connects TRBV5-1 to TRBJ2-1; 9 nucleotides agree with TRBD1. Germline lookup yields CDR1 SGHRS and CDR2 YFSETQ. The CDR3 totals 13 residues. After removal of 4 bases from V and 7 bases from J, the junction contained 3 bases not matched to a gene. The CDR3 here is CASSGTGRNEQFF. CDR3 coding DNA: TGCGCCAGCAGCGGGACAGGGAGGAATGAGCAGTTCTTC. Full variable domain (rest looked up from reference TRBV5-1 and TRBJ2-1): KAGVTQTPRYLIKTRGQQVTLSCSPISGHRSVSWYQQTPGQGLQFLFEYFSETQRNKGNFPGRFSGRQFSNSRSEMNVSTLELGDSALYLCASSGTGRNEQFFGPGTRLTVL.

J is TRBJ2-1 and V is TRBV7-4, with 11 bases fitting TRBD2. Losses at the gene ends were 6 bases for V and 3 bases for J; bases not matched to a gene: 10. Germline assignment: CDR1 SGHVT and CDR2 SQSDAQ. The CDR3 extends over 17 amino acids. The chain's CDR3 is CASRILAGGPCYNEQFF. DNA for the CDR3: TGTGCCAGCAGGATATTAGCGGGAGGGCCCTGCTACAATGAGCAGTTCTTC.

The sample holds a few counts of this clonotype. The V gene is TRBV7-9, the J gene TRBJ2-7; 9 nucleotides match TRBD1. After removal of 5 bases from V and 5 bases from J, the junction contained 7 bases not matched to a gene. CDR3 size: 14 residues. Germline V gene lookup returns CDR1 SEHNR and CDR2 FQNEAQ (reference sequence). CDR3: CASSLLTGGDEQYF. The CDR3 bases are TGTGCCAGCAGCCTATTGACAGGGGGGGACGAGCAGTACTTC.